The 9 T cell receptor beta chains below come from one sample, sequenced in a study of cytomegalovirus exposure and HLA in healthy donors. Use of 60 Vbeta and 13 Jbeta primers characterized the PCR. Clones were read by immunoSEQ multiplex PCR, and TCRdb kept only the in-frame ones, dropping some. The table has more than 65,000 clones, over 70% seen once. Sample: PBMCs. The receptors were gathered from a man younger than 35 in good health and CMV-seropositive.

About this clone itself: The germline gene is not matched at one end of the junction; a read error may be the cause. This chain's CDR3 is CASSSALGRAF. CDR3 coding DNA: TGTGCCAGCAGTTCAGCTCTCGGGAGGGCCTTC. The rearrangement joins TRBV28 to TRBJ2-7; 8 bases line up with TRBD2. The CDR3 is 11 residues long. Germline values: CDR1 MDHEN, CDR2 SYDVKM.

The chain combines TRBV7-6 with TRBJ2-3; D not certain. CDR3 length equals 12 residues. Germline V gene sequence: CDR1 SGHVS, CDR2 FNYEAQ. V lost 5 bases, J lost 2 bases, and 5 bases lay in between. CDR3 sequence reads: CASSPFTDTQYF. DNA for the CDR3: TGTGCCAGCAGCCCTTTCACAGATACGCAGTATTTT.

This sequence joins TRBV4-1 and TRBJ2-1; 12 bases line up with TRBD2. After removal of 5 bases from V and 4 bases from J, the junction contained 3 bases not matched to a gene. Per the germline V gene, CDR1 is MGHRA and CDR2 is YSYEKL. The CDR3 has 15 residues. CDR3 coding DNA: TGCGCCAGCAGCGCTCTAGCGGGAGGGTACAATGAGCAGTTCTTC. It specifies CASSALAGGYNEQFF.

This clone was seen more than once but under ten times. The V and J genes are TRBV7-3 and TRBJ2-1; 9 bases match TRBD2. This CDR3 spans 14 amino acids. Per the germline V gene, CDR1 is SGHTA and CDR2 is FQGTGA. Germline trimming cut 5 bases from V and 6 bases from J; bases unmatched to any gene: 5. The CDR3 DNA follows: TGTGCCAGCAGCCAAACGGGACTAGCCAATGAGCAGTTCTTC. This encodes CASSQTGLANEQFF.

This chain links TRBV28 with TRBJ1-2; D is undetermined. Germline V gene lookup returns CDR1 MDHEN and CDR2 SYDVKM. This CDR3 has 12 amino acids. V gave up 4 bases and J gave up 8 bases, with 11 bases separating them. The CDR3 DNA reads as TGTGCCAGCAGTTCGGGTTCTTCCGGCTACACCTTC. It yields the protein CASSSGSSGYTF.

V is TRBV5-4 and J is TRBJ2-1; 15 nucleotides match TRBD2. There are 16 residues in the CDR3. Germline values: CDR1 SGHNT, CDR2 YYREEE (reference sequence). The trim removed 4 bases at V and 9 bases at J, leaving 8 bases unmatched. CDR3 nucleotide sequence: TGTGCCAGCAGCCCCCGGGGGACTAGCGGGAGGAGTGAGCAGTTCTTC. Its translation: CASSPRGTSGRSEQFF.

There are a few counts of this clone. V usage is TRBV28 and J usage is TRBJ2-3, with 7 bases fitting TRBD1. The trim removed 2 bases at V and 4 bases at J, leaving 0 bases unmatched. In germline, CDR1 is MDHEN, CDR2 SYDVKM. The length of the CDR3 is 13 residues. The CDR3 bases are TGTGCCAGCAGTTTACAGGGGGCAGATACGCAGTATTTT. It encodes CASSLQGADTQYF.

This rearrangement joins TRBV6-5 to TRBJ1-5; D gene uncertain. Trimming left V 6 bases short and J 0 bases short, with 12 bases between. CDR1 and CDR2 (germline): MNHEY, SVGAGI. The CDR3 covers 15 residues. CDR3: CASRVVRYSNQPQHF. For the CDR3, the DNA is TGTGCCAGCAGGGTAGTGAGGTATAGCAATCAGCCCCAGCATTTT.

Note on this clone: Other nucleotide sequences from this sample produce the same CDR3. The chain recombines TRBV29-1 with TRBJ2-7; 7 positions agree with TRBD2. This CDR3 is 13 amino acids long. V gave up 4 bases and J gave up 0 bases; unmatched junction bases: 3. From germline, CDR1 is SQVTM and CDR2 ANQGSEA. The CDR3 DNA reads TGCAGCGTTGGACGCGGGGGCTCCTACGAGCAGTACTTC. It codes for CSVGRGGSYEQYF.